These 6 T cell receptor beta chains share one sample of origin, sequenced in a study of blood T cells in healthy people across ages. Through a sample-barcoded 5' primer and a J-beta primer mix, a second PCR was run for roughly 6 to 12 cycles. In TCRdb, the 5' RACE reads were re-called with MiXCR into one record per CDR3 protein. The sample shows about 1 million distinct CDR3 sequences, over 35% of them seen only once. The sample taken for sequencing was blood. These receptors all come from a woman aged 55-69 years in good health.

J is TRBJ2-7 and V is TRBV28, with TRBD2 identical over 12 bases. The last part of the DNA fits TRBJ2-5 better; the J call may be wrong. Germline V CDR1 and CDR2: MDHEN, SYDVKM. The length of the CDR3 is 17 residues. The CDR3 here is CASSLDRLAGVGETQYF. The CDR3 DNA is TGTGCCAGCAGTCTGGACCGACTAGCGGGAGTGGGAGAGACCCAGTACTTC.

As to this clonotype: This may arise from a read error, as a much more abundant clone is one base away. V is TRBV5-5 and J is TRBJ2-5; D is unclear. Trimming took off 3 bases at V and 5 bases at J, with 14 bases between the two ends. The germline V gene encodes CDR1 SGHKS and CDR2 YYEKEE (reference sequence). The CDR3 runs 14 residues. CDR3 residues: CASSSDTSGETQYF. In nucleotides, the CDR3 is TGTGCCAGCAGCTCCGACACATCCGGGGAGACCCAGTACTTC.

The CDR3, as DNA: TGTGCCACCAAAGGACTAGCGGGAGTATTGCGCTACAATGAGCAGTACTTC. Protein sequence: CATKGLAGVLRYNEQYF. The rearrangement links TRBV6-1 to TRBJ2-7; 13 bases are shared with TRBD2. V lost 10 bases and J lost 7; bases outside the gene matches: 19. The CDR3 is made up of 17 amino acids. Germline V CDR1 and CDR2: MNHNS, SASEGT.

The chain recombines TRBV20-1 with TRBJ2-3; D call uncertain. Germline V gene sequence: CDR1 DFQATT, CDR2 SNEGSKA (reference sequence). Trimming took off 0 bases at V and 4 bases at J, with 5 bases between the two ends. The length of the CDR3 is 12 residues. CDR3 in amino acids: CSARDTADTQYF. In DNA, the CDR3 is TGCAGTGCTAGAGATACGGCAGATACGCAGTATTTT.

The V call is TRBV3-1, the J call TRBJ2-3; possible D gene TRBD1, 6 bases. The CDR3 loop spans 14 amino acids. Germline V lookup: CDR1 LGHDT, CDR2 YNNKEL (reference sequence). The V end lost 2 bases, the J end lost 3 bases, and 9 bases lay between the germline ends. The CDR3 bases are TGTGCCAGCAGCCAATACGGACAGACAGATACGCAGTATTTT. It is translated as CASSQYGQTDTQYF.

About this clonotype: Compared with germline, one end of the junction differs, possibly owing to a read error. CDR3 DNA: TGTACCAGCGGCAGGGAGGGGGCGGCCACCTTC. This gives the protein CTSGREGAATF. This chain joins TRBV27 and TRBJ1-2; 7 bases are shared with TRBD1. This CDR3 spans 11 amino acids. Germline V gene sequence: CDR1 MNHEY, CDR2 SMNVEV (reference sequence).